Below are 15 T cell receptor beta chains sequenced from a single sample in a study of early T cells in non-severe SARS-CoV-2 infection. A single record per CDR3 protein comes from TCRdb applying MiXCR to the 5' RACE reads. The repertoire has roughly 80,000 distinct CDR3 sequences, over 9% of them found once; the top ten carry around 12%. The material sequenced was whole blood, taken at baseline. Receptors originate from an adult who was a healthcare worker with PCR-confirmed SARS-CoV-2 infection or an uninfected control (not recorded which).

A remark on this clonotype: Germline is not matched at one junction end, which may reflect a read error. J is TRBJ1-5 and V is TRBV28, with D unclear. The CDR3 extends over 14 amino acids. Germline V gene lookup returns CDR1 MDHEN and CDR2 SYDVKM. The DNA of the CDR3 is TGTGTCAGCAGTTTATTGGCAGCGAATCAGCCCCAGCATTTT. It is translated as CVSSLLAANQPQHF.

This clonotype appeared a few times. This rearrangement joins TRBV2 to TRBJ2-3; TRBD2 might be the D (6 bases). Trimming shortened V by 6 bases and J by 0 bases, and 13 bases separated the two germline ends. The germline V gene has CDR1 SNHLY and CDR2 FYNNEI. The length of the CDR3 is 15 residues. The CDR3 region is CASRGAGPSTDTQYF. CDR3 DNA sequence: TGTGCCAGCAGGGGAGCGGGTCCCAGCACAGATACGCAGTATTTT.

This clonotype has at least ten counts. The rearrangement joins TRBV7-9 to TRBJ2-5; D is undetermined. The V end was cut by 0 bases, the J end by 5 bases, with 10 bases between. From germline, CDR1 is SEHNR and CDR2 FQNEAQ (reference sequence). CDR3 length: 14 residues. The CDR3: CASSLARVGETQYF. The DNA of the CDR3 is TGTGCCAGCAGCTTAGCCAGAGTCGGGGAGACCCAGTACTTC.

V and J are TRBV12-3 or TRBV12-4 and TRBJ1-2; TRBD1 might be the D (6 bases). V shed 5 bases and J shed 7 bases, with 11 bases lying between them. The CDR3 contains 12 residues. In nucleotides, the CDR3 is TGTGCCAGCAGTCCCCGACAGGTTGGCTACACCTTC. It is translated as CASSPRQVGYTF.

The CDR3, as DNA: TGTGCCAGCAGGACGAACACCGGGGAGCTGTTTTTT. Translation: CASRTNTGELFF. This chain connects TRBV11-3 to TRBJ2-2; no clear D. Germline CDR1 and CDR2: SGHNT and YENEEA. The V end lost 6 bases, the J end lost 0 bases, and 2 bases lay between the germline ends. The CDR3 runs 12 residues.

There are a few counts of this clonotype. V usage is TRBV10-3 and J usage is TRBJ2-1; D unresolved. The CDR3 has 13 residues. Deletions cut 4 bases from V and 4 bases from J, with 8 bases between. The germline CDR1 and CDR2 sequences are ENHRY and SYGVKD. The DNA for the CDR3 is TGTGCCATCAGTGGGGTGGGGTACAATGAGCAGTTCTTC. It specifies CAISGVGYNEQFF.

This clonotype was detected a few times. The chain employs TRBV5-1 and TRBJ2-7; D call uncertain. The CDR3 has 13 residues. The V end lost 0 bases, the J end lost 6 bases, and 10 bases lay between the germline ends. Per the germline V gene, CDR1 is SGHRS and CDR2 is YFSETQ. DNA for the CDR3: TGCGCCAGCAGCTTGGTTTATGGGTCCGAGCAGTACTTC. Translating gives CASSLVYGSEQYF.

At least ten counts were recorded for this clonotype. Written as DNA, the CDR3 is TGTGCCAGCGGCAGAGGGTCGGCGCGCTATGGCTACACCTTC. As protein: CASGRGSARYGYTF. The chain couples TRBV6-6 to TRBJ1-2, with D unresolved. This CDR3 is 14 amino acids long. Germline CDR1 reads MNHNY; CDR2 reads SVGAGI (reference sequence). With 8 bases removed from V and 4 bases from J, the gap between germline ends came to 17 bases.

This clonotype was observed at least ten times. The rearrangement uses TRBV27 and TRBJ2-7, with 10 bases lining up with TRBD1. From germline, CDR1 is MNHEY and CDR2 SMNVEV (reference sequence). J lost 7 bases, V lost 1 base, and 7 bases had no gene match. This CDR3 has 15 amino acids. The CDR3 loop reads CASSLWRQGALEQYF. In DNA, the CDR3 is TGTGCCAGCAGTTTATGGAGACAGGGGGCTCTGGAGCAGTACTTC.

This clonotype appeared a few times. The chain uses TRBV12-3 or TRBV12-4 and TRBJ2-7; 9 nucleotides align to TRBD1. Trimming cost V 6 bases and J 3 bases; bases outside gene matches: 6. This CDR3 has 14 residues. The CDR3 DNA is TGTGCCAGCAGGCCCCCGGGACAGGGCTACGAGCAGTACTTC. It encodes CASRPPGQGYEQYF.

This clonotype was found many times. V gene TRBV28 combines with J gene TRBJ2-5; 10 nucleotides align to TRBD2. J lost 2 bases, V lost 3 bases, and 3 bases had no gene match. The V gene's germline CDR1 is MDHEN and CDR2 SYDVKM. The CDR3 consists of 15 residues. The CDR3 region is CASSLLAGGQETQYF. The CDR3 DNA sequence: TGTGCCAGCAGTTTGTTAGCGGGGGGACAAGAGACCCAGTACTTC.

This chain links TRBV12-3 or TRBV12-4 with TRBJ1-1, with D maybe TRBD1 (6 bases). The CDR3 contains 14 residues. V lost 7 bases to trimming and J lost 4 bases, with 16 bases between them. The CDR3 DNA reads TGTGCCAGCATGGGGGGCGCCGGGGGCACTGAAGCTTTCTTT. It specifies CASMGGAGGTEAFF.

Many counts were recorded for this clonotype. J is TRBJ2-1 and V is TRBV20-1, with 9 bases that match TRBD2. Looked up from germline, CDR1 is DFQATT and CDR2 is SNEGSKA (reference sequence). J was trimmed by 0 bases and V by 0 bases; bases with no gene match: 12. The CDR3 sequence is 19 residues long. The CDR3 bases are TGCAGTGCTAGAGATCCACTAGCGGGTACCTCCATCTCCTACAATGAGCAGTTCTTC. Its translation: CSARDPLAGTSISYNEQFF.

This clonotype was found a few times. The chain employs TRBV7-6 and TRBJ2-5; D perhaps matches TRBD2 (5 bases). V lost 0 bases and J lost 5, with 16 bases in between. The CDR3 spans 16 residues. Germline lookup yields CDR1 SGHVS and CDR2 FNYEAQ. CDR3 region: CASSLASTPKRETQYF. The CDR3 DNA reads TGTGCCAGCAGCTTAGCCTCAACTCCTAAGCGGGAGACCCAGTACTTC.

There are a few counts of this clonotype. The rearrangement joins TRBV7-8 to TRBJ1-2; D ambiguous. CDR3 size: 12 residues. Germline CDR1 is SGHVS and CDR2 is FQNEAQ. V was trimmed by 0 bases and J by 6 bases, leaving 5 bases between them. In DNA, the CDR3 is TGTGCCAGCAGCTTAGCTGGGAATGGCTACACCTTC. This gives the protein CASSLAGNGYTF.